These 7 T cell receptor beta chains were all obtained from the same sample, sequenced in a study of T cells after yellow fever vaccination. Each CDR3 protein is one row after TCRdb ran MiXCR on the 5' RACE reads. Among a few hundred thousand distinct CDR3 sequences listed, almost 4% were seen once. Sequencing was performed on PBMCs, taken 5 days after the yellow fever booster vaccination. The receptors derive from a young man who received the YFV17D yellow fever vaccine.

Only a few counts were recorded for this clonotype. This chain links TRBV30 with TRBJ2-1; 9 bases agree with TRBD2. The CDR3 totals 15 residues. With V trimmed by 0 bases and J by 5 bases, 5 bases remained unmatched. Germline V gene sequence: CDR1 GTSNPN, CDR2 SVGIG (reference sequence). CDR3 sequence: CAWSVPTSGNNEQFF. In DNA, the CDR3 is TGTGCCTGGAGTGTCCCGACTAGCGGAAACAATGAGCAGTTCTTC.

The sample holds a few counts of this clonotype. V and J are TRBV29-1 and TRBJ2-6; 8 bases are a match to TRBD2. The trim removed 4 bases at V and 0 bases at J, leaving 2 bases unmatched. The germline CDR1 and CDR2 sequences are SQVTM and ANQGSEA. This CDR3 has 15 amino acids. The CDR3: CSVGLAGSGANVLTF. CDR3 sequence (DNA): TGCAGCGTTGGCCTAGCGGGCTCTGGGGCCAACGTCCTGACTTTC.

The table lists this clonotype with many counts. V gene TRBV7-2 combines with J gene TRBJ2-1, with D possibly matching TRBD2 (5 bases). The CDR3 extends over 13 amino acids. CDR1 and CDR2 (germline): SGHTA, FQGNSA. V dropped 6 bases and J dropped 0 bases, with 6 bases sitting between them. The DNA for the CDR3 is TGTGCCAGCAGGGGGAGCTCCTACAATGAGCAGTTCTTC. Its protein product is CASRGSSYNEQFF.

The DNA for the CDR3 is TGTGCCAGCAGCTTAGCGTGGACAGCCACTGAAGCTTTCTTT. Residues: CASSLAWTATEAFF. V is TRBV7-2 and J is TRBJ1-1, with a tentative D call TRBD1 (6 bases). Trimming took off 0 bases at V and 4 bases at J, with 9 bases between the two ends. Germline-derived CDR1 and CDR2 are SGHTA and FQGNSA. The CDR3 spans 14 residues.

The chain has TRBV6-6 and TRBJ1-5; D remains unclear. V dropped 6 bases and J dropped 3 bases, with 9 bases sitting between them. The germline V gene has CDR1 MNHNY and CDR2 SVGAGI (reference sequence). The CDR3 has 13 residues. This CDR3 reads CASSRQHNQPQHF. CDR3 DNA sequence: TGTGCCAGCAGCCGTCAACACAATCAGCCCCAGCATTTT.

This clonotype was seen at least ten times. The rearrangement joins TRBV4-1 to TRBJ2-1; weak D call: TRBD2 (6 bases). The CDR3 has 14 amino acids. Trimming cost V 0 bases and J 12 bases, with 15 bases left between them. In germline, CDR1 is MGHRA, CDR2 YSYEKL. The CDR3 reads CASSQEARGNWQFF. The CDR3 region has the DNA TGCGCCAGCAGCCAAGAAGCCCGCGGGAATTGGCAGTTCTTC.

This clonotype was counted a few times. The V gene is TRBV7-2, the J gene TRBJ2-3, with D possibly being TRBD1 (6 bases). The CDR3 consists of 13 residues. The V gene's germline CDR1 is SGHTA and CDR2 FQGNSA. V was pared by 5 bases and J by 4 bases, with 10 bases between. For the CDR3, the DNA is TGTGCCAGCAGCGTGACAGGACCAGATACGCAGTATTTT. Residues: CASSVTGPDTQYF.